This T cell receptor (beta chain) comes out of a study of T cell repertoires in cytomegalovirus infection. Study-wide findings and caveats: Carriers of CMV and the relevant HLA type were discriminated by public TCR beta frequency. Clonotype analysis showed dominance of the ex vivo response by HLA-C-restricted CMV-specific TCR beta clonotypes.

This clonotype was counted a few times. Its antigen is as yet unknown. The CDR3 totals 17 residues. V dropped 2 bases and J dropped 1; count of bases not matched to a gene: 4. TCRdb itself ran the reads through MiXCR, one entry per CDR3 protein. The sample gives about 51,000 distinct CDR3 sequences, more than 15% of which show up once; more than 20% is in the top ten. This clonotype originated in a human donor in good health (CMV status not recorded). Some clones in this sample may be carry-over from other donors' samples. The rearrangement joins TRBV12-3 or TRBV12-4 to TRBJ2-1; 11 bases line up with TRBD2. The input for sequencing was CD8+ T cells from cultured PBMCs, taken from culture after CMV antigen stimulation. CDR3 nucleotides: TGTGCCAGCAGTTTATTAGCGGGAGGGCTATCCTACAATGAGCAGTTCTTC. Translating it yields CASSLLAGGLSYNEQFF.